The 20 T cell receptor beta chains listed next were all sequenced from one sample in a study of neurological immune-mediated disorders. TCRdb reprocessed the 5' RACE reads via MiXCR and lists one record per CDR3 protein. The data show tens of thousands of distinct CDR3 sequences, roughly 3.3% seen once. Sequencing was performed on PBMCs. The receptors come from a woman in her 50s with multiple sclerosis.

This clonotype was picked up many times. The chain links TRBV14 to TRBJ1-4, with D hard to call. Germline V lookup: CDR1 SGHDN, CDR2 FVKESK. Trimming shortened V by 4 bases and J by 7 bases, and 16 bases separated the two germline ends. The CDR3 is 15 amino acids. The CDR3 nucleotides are TGTGCCAGCAGCCGATCCAGCGGTATCTCTGAAAAACTGTTTTTT. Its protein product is CASSRSSGISEKLFF. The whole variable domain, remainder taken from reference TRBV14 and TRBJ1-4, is EAGVTQFPSHSVIEKGQTVTLRCDPISGHDNLYWYRRVMGKEIKFLLHFVKESKQDESGMPNNRFLAERTGGTYSTLKVQPAELEDSGVYFCASSRSSGISEKLFFGSGTQLSVL.

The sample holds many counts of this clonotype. CDR3 loop: CATSRRSSGAGGELFF. The CDR3 DNA follows: TGTGCCACCAGCAGAAGATCTAGCGGGGCAGGCGGGGAGCTGTTTTTT. The gene calls are TRBV15 and TRBJ2-2, with 9 bases fitting TRBD2. Germline V gene lookup returns CDR1 LNHNV and CDR2 YYDKDF (reference sequence). V was clipped by 2 bases and J by 7 bases; unmatched bases: 8. The length of the CDR3 is 16 residues. The variable domain in full, completed from reference TRBV15 and TRBJ2-2, reads DAMVIQNPRYQVTQFGKPVTLSCSQTLNHNVMYWYQQKSSQAPKLLFHYYDKDFNNEADTPDNFQSRRPNTSFCFLDIRSPGLGDTAMYLCATSRRSSGAGGELFFGEGSRLTVL.

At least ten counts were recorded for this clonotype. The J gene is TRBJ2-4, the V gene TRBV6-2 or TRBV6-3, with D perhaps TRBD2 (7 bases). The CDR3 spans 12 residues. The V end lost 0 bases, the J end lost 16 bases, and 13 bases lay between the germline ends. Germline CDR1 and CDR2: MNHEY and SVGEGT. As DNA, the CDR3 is TGTGCCAGCAGTTACTCGAGGGGGGGAAGATACTTC. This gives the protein CASSYSRGGRYF.

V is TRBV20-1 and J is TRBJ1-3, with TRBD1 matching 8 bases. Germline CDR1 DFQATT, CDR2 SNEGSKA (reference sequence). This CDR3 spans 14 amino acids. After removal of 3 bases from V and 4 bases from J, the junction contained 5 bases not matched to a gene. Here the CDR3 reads CSASDRGSGNTIYF. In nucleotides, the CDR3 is TGCAGTGCTAGCGACAGGGGTTCGGGAAACACCATATATTTT.

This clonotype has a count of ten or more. The CDR3 spells CASSQALGGVEQFF. Written as DNA, the CDR3 is TGTGCCAGCAGCCAAGCGCTAGGAGGGGTTGAGCAGTTCTTC. The rearrangement joins TRBV14 to TRBJ2-1; D is perhaps TRBD2 (6 bases). The CDR3 loop spans 14 amino acids. Germline V gene sequence: CDR1 SGHDN, CDR2 FVKESK. V was shortened by 1 base and J by 9 bases, with 13 bases between the two germline ends.

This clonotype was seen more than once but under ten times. The CDR3: CSAQSGRGTYEQYF. The CDR3 DNA reads as TGCAGTGCTCAATCGGGACGGGGGACCTACGAGCAGTACTTC. This chain uses TRBV20-1 with TRBJ2-7; D is possibly TRBD2 (6 bases). Germline V gene lookup returns CDR1 DFQATT and CDR2 SNEGSKA (reference sequence). The CDR3 totals 14 residues. With 5 bases removed from V and 2 bases from J, the gap between germline ends came to 16 bases.

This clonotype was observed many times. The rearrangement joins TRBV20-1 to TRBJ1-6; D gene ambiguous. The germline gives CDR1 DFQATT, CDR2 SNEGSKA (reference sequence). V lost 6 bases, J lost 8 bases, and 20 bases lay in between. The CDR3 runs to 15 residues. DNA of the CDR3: TGCAGTGCCCCGACCCCAGACGAGGCCCATTCACCCCTCCACTTT. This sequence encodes CSAPTPDEAHSPLHF.

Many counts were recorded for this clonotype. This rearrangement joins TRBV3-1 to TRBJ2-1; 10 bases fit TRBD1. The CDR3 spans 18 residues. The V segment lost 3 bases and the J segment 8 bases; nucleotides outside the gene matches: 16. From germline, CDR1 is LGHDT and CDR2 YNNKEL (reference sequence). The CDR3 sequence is CASSHDRGRLLRPHEQFF. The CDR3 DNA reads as TGTGCCAGCAGCCACGACAGGGGGCGACTACTAAGACCGCATGAGCAGTTCTTC.

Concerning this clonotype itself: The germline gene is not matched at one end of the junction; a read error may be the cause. This CDR3 reads CSDRDKGLGEQFF. The CDR3 bases are TGCAGTGATAGAGATAAAGGGCTCGGGGAGCAGTTCTTC. The gene calls are TRBV20-1 and TRBJ2-1; no definite D call. CDR1 and CDR2 (germline): DFQATT, SNEGSKA (reference sequence). The CDR3 spans 13 residues.

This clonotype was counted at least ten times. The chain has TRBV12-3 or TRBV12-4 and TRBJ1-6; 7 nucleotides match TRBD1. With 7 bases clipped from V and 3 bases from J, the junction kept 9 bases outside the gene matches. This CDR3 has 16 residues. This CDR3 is CASTPEGAGYNSPLHF. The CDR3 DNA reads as TGTGCCAGCACCCCAGAGGGGGCCGGCTATAATTCACCCCTCCACTTT.

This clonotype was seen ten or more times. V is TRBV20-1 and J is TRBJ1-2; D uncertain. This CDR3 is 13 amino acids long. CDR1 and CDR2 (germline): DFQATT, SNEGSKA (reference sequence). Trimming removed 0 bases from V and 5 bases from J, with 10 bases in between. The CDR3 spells CSARDPGQYGYTF. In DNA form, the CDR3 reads TGCAGTGCTAGAGACCCCGGGCAGTATGGCTACACCTTC.

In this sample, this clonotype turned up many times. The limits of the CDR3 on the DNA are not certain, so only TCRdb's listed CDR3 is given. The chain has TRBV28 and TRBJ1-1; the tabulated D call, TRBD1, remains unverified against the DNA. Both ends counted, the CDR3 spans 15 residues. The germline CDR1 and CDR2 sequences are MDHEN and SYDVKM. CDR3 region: CASRRAGTSGIEAFF.

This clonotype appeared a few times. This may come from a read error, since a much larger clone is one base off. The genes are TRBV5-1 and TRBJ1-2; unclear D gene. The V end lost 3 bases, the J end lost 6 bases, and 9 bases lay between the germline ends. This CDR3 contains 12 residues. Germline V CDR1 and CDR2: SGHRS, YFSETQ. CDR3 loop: CASSWKGNGYTF. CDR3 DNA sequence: TGCGCCAGCAGCTGGAAAGGGAATGGCTACACCTTC.

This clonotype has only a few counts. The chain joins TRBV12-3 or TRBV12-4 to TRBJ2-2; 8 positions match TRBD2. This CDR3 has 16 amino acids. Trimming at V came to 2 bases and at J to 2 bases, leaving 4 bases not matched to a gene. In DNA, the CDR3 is TGTGCCAGCAGTTTATTTCTAGCGGGTAACACCGGGGAGCTGTTTTTT. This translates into CASSLFLAGNTGELFF.

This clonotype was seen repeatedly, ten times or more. The CDR3 DNA reads TGTGCCAGCAGCTTAGGGCCAGGGAACACCGGGGAGCTGTTTTTT. Translated, it gives CASSLGPGNTGELFF. The gene calls are TRBV11-3 and TRBJ2-2, with no clear D. V lost 1 base and J 1 base, leaving 7 bases between the germline ends. The CDR3 contains 15 residues. Germline CDR1 reads SGHNT; CDR2 reads YENEEA.

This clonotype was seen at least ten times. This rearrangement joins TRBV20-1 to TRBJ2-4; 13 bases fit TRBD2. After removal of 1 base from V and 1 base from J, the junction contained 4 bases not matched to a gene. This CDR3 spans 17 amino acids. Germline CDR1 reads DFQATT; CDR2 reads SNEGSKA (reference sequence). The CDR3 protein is CSARVLTSGGAKNIQYF. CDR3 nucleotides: TGCAGTGCTAGAGTCCTGACTAGCGGGGGGGCCAAAAACATTCAGTACTTC.

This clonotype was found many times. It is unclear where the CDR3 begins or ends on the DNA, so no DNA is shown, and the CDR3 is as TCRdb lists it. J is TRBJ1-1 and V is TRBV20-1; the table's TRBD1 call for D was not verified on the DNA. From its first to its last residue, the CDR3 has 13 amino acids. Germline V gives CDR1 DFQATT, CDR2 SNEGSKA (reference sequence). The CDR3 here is CSAVGQGSSTPFF.

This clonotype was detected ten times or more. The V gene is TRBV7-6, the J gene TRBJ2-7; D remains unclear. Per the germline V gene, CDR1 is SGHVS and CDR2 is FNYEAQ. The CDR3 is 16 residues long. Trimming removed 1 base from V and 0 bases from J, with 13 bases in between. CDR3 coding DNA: TGTGCCAGCAGCTTAGTCGGTGGTACTAACTCCTACGAGCAGTACTTC. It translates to CASSLVGGTNSYEQYF.

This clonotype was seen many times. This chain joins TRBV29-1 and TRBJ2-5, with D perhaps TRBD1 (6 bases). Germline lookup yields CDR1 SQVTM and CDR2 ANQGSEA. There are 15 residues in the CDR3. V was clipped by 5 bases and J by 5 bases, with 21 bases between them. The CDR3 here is CSVYAGTSWRETQYF. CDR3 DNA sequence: TGCAGCGTTTACGCCGGGACATCGTGGAGGGAGACCCAGTACTTC.

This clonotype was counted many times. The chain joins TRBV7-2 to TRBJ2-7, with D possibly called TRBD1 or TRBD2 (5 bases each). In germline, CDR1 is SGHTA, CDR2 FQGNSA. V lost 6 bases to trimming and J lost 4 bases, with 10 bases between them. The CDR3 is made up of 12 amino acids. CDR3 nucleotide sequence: TGTGCCAGCAGACGGGACGGATACGAGCAGTACTTC. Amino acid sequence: CASRRDGYEQYF.